Presented here are 13 T cell receptor beta chains from one specimen sequenced in a study of blood T cell repertoires in COVID-19. Generated by immunoSEQ multiplex PCR, the TCRdb table keeps only in-frame clones and is missing some. The sample has over 150,000 clones, approximately 87% seen once. Sequencing was done on a sample of peripheral blood. The origin of the receptors is a man in his 70s with active or convalescent COVID-19.

The V gene is TRBV27, the J gene TRBJ1-2; 9 positions match TRBD1. Trimming took 8 bases from V and 2 from J; bases not matched to a gene: 12. The CDR3 is made up of 16 amino acids. CDR1 is MNHEY and CDR2 is SMNVEV in the germline V gene (reference sequence). The CDR3 DNA follows: TGTGCCAGCCGAGCATTGACAGGGGGAGAAAACTATGGCTACACCTTC. Translating it yields CASRALTGGENYGYTF.

The rearrangement uses TRBV7-9 and TRBJ2-7; TRBD1 might be the D (6 bases). The CDR3 spans 15 residues. V lost 1 base and J lost 3, with 13 bases in between. In germline, CDR1 is SEHNR, CDR2 FQNEAQ (reference sequence). The CDR3 region is CASSLEAGEGYEQYF. The DNA for the CDR3 is TGTGCCAGCAGCTTAGAGGCAGGGGAAGGCTACGAGCAGTACTTC.

V usage is TRBV2 and J usage is TRBJ1-4; D perhaps matches TRBD1 (5 bases). CDR1 SNHLY and CDR2 FYNNEI come from the germline V gene. V dropped 7 bases and J dropped 7 bases, with 19 bases sitting between them. The CDR3 has 15 amino acids. The CDR3 is CASTDGRQGGEKLFF. The CDR3, as DNA: TGTGCCAGCACCGATGGTCGGCAGGGAGGTGAAAAACTGTTTTTT.

This chain joins TRBV10-2 and TRBJ1-5, with D maybe TRBD1 (5 bases). V was shortened by 4 bases and J by 4 bases, with 11 bases between the two germline ends. The length of the CDR3 is 14 residues. Germline V lookup: CDR1 WSHSY, CDR2 SAAADI. This CDR3 reads CASSAGRVNQPQHF. As DNA, the CDR3 is TGCGCCAGCAGTGCTGGCAGGGTGAATCAGCCCCAGCATTTT.

V gene TRBV4-1 combines with J gene TRBJ2-3; D is perhaps TRBD1 (6 bases). V was cut by 3 bases and J by 1 base, with 11 bases left in between. Germline CDR1 reads MGHRA; CDR2 reads YSYEKL. This CDR3 comprises 15 residues. This chain's CDR3 is CASSHWTAGTDTQYF. The DNA of the CDR3 is TGCGCCAGCAGCCATTGGACAGCCGGCACAGATACGCAGTATTTT.

Here the CDR3 reads CATSRDTGGRVNQPQHF. Written as DNA, the CDR3 is TGTGCCACCAGCAGAGATACAGGGGGCAGGGTCAATCAGCCCCAGCATTTT. The chain recombines TRBV15 with TRBJ1-5; 9 bases line up with TRBD1. Germline V gene sequence: CDR1 LNHNV, CDR2 YYDKDF (reference sequence). The CDR3 contains 17 residues. Trimming at V came to 0 bases and at J to 3 bases, leaving 6 bases not matched to a gene.

V usage is TRBV12-5 and J usage is TRBJ1-1; 8 positions match TRBD1. The CDR3 has 19 amino acids. V was clipped by 2 bases and J by 4 bases; unmatched bases: 18. CDR1 LGHNT and CDR2 FRNRAP come from the germline V gene. CDR3: CASGLPPPLARGRFTEAFF. The DNA of the CDR3 is TGTGCTAGTGGTTTGCCACCACCCCTGGCCAGGGGGCGGTTCACTGAAGCTTTCTTT. Full variable domain (missing parts from reference TRBV12-5 and TRBJ1-1): DARVTQTPRHKVTEMGQEVTMRCQPILGHNTVFWYRQTMMQGLELLAYFRNRAPLDDSGMPKDRFSAEMPDATLATLKIQPSEPRDSAVYFCASGLPPPLARGRFTEAFFGQGTRLTVV.

This rearrangement joins TRBV7-2 to TRBJ2-5, with 9 bases fitting TRBD1. J gave up 4 bases and V 8 bases, and 11 bases lay outside the gene matches. This CDR3 is 15 amino acids long. CDR1 is SGHTA and CDR2 is FQGNSA in the germline V gene. CDR3 amino acids: CASSSGTGSRETQYF. CDR3 bases: TGTGCCAGCTCCTCCGGGACAGGGTCAAGAGAGACCCAGTACTTC.

This chain uses TRBV4-3 with TRBJ1-2, with 9 bases that match TRBD1. The CDR3 has 14 residues. V lost 2 bases and J lost 7; bases outside the gene matches: 5. Germline-derived CDR1 and CDR2 are LGHNA and YSLEER. CDR3 sequence reads: CASSQRTGGLGYTF. CDR3 nucleotides: TGCGCCAGCAGCCAAAGAACAGGGGGCCTTGGCTACACCTTC.

The CDR3 region is CASSPPGVNTEAFF. CDR3 coding DNA: TGTGCCAGCAGCCCCCCCGGGGTGAACACTGAAGCTTTCTTT. The V gene is TRBV9, the J gene TRBJ1-1; D gene uncertain. The CDR3 totals 14 residues. V dropped 4 bases and J dropped 0 bases, with 10 bases sitting between them. Germline CDR1 and CDR2: SGDLS and YYNGEE.

This chain uses TRBV2 with TRBJ1-4, with 9 bases aligning to TRBD1. Germline V gene lookup returns CDR1 SNHLY and CDR2 FYNNEI. J was trimmed by 4 bases and V by 7 bases; bases with no gene match: 7. The CDR3 is 15 amino acids. In nucleotides, the CDR3 is TGTGCCAGCAATAGACAGGGGGGGAATAATGAAAAACTGTTTTTT. Amino acids: CASNRQGGNNEKLFF.

The chain has TRBV7-2 and TRBJ1-1; D gene uncertain. The CDR3 consists of 12 residues. The germline V gene encodes CDR1 SGHTA and CDR2 FQGNSA. V lost 5 bases to trimming and J lost 11 bases, with 15 bases between them. The DNA of the CDR3 is TGTGCCAGCAGCCCGACCGGGAGTCGGGCTTTCTTT. Translated: CASSPTGSRAFF.

The rearrangement joins TRBV12-3 or TRBV12-4 to TRBJ1-1, with a possible D match to TRBD1 (5 bases). Trimming took off 1 base at V and 10 bases at J, with 10 bases between the two ends. This CDR3 has 12 residues. The CDR3 spells CASSLVGGTAFF. For the CDR3, the DNA is TGTGCCAGCAGTTTAGTGGGGGGTACAGCTTTCTTT.